This TCR beta chain was profiled in a study of blood T cells in healthy people across ages (dated by TCRdb to between 2014 and 2017). Background on the whole study: In model experiments, template switching captured about one uniquely barcoded TCR beta cDNA molecule for every two T cells. To track age-related changes in TCR beta repertoire diversity, the study relied on deep sequencing normalized with unique cDNA molecular identifiers. The donors were split into four age groups: young (average 16 years), middle-aged (about 40), aged (about 62) and long-lived (82). To avoid experimental bias, donors of different ages were spread randomly across the sequencing lanes. The study analyzed two additional independent replicas of 1 million unique cDNA reads from the same blood draw for two donors, one aged 18 to 30 and one aged 80 or older. What the authors observed across the whole study: Conclusive comparison of naive and antigen-experienced compartments was prevented by the profiling of bulk unsorted PBMCs. Observed TCR beta diversity per million T cells fell roughly linearly with age, and a significant reduction was already apparent by age around 44. Estimates of total diversity from one million sequenced T cells were regarded as lower bounds and underestimates. Observed TCR beta diversity correlated strongly with the percentage of naive T cells measured by flow cytometry. The CMV infection status of donors was not known, potentially confounding age-related changes in expanded clonotypes. Compared with the aged group, the long-lived group had more naive CD4+ T cells, fewer expanded clones and increased TCR diversity, suggesting age selection.

A word on this clonotype: This clone's antigen is unknown. No much larger clone exists at a distance of one base, and base qualities are not known.

The CDR3 spans 13 residues, from the cysteine through the phenylalanine. CDR3 DNA only is kept here, 39 bases in frame from base 1. Reading the germline V gene (reference sequence) gives CDR1 GTSNPN and CDR2 SVGIG. From V the trimming removes 7 bases and from J it removes 6 bases, while the gene matches leave 8 bases of the junction unaccounted for. The roughly 42 donors, aged about 6 to 100 years, were systemically healthy Caucasian individuals from Russia. Each donor gave roughly 9 milliliters of peripheral blood, drawn into EDTA-treated Vacutainer tubes. Ficoll-Paque density-gradient centrifugation was used to isolate PBMCs, with at least 7 million obtained per sample. Total RNA, at least 6 micrograms per sample, was extracted from PBMCs with Trizol reagent. The percentages of naive CD45RAhigh/CD27high T cells were determined by flow cytometry on a PBMC aliquot from every donor. Receptor amplification or capture employed 5' RACE. Sequencer: Illumina HiSeq 2500. A second roughly 6 to 12 cycle PCR used a sample-barcoded 5' primer and a J-beta primer mix. A unique molecular identifier was introduced onto each TCR beta cDNA molecule by a template-switch 5' adaptor carrying 12 random nucleotides. Each sample yielded at least 2.5 million CDR3-containing paired-end reads. First-strand cDNA synthesis was performed from all RNA using the Mint cDNA synthesis kit, with priming by a TRBC-specific oligonucleotide. After uracil-DNA glycosylase treatment, a first 18-cycle PCR used universal primers M1SS and BC2_uni_R on all cDNA. Turning to the authors' computational methods: Each sample was normalized by randomly selecting 1 million high-quality reads, each carrying a distinct molecular identifier. Instead of being binned into consensus sequences, reads with shared molecular identifiers were discarded. CDR3 identification, clonotype clustering and error correction used MiTCR with a Q25 quality threshold and the strictest error-elimination algorithm. A nonparametric unseen species model with Euler transformation was used to estimate a lower bound on total TCR beta diversity. TCRdb's own reprocessing of the public reads used fastp at Q25 and MiXCR and kept productive beta chains. Each record represents a unique CDR3 protein, reported with the most common genes and DNA among its rows. The V and J calls here are based on TCRdb, not the publication. Present in this sample are more than 800,000 distinct CDR3 sequences, less than 35% of which were seen just once. The biggest ten clones account for around 16% of the sample.

This receptor was identified in an elderly woman in good health. Input material: blood. The chain uses TRBV30 and TRBJ1-4; 7 of the junction bases match TRBD1. The CDR3 amino acid sequence is: CASNRGFDEKLFF. Read as DNA, the sequence is TGTGCCTCCAACAGGGGTTTCGATGAAAAACTGTTTTTT.